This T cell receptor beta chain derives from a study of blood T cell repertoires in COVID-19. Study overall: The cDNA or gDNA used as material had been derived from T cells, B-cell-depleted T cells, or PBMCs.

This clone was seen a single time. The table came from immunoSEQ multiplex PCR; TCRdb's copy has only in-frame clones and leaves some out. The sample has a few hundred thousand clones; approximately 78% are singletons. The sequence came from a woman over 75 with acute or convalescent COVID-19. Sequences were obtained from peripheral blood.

Here the CDR3 DNA reads TGTGCCAGCAGCCCCGGCCAGGGGTCTGGGGCCAACGTCCTGACTTTC. This gives the protein CASSPGQGSGANVLTF. The chain employs TRBV13 and TRBJ2-6, with D possibly TRBD1 on 6 matching bases. The germline V gene encodes CDR1 PRHDT and CDR2 FYEKMQ (reference sequence). The CDR3 is 16 residues long. V lost 5 bases and J 1 base, leaving 12 bases between the germline ends.